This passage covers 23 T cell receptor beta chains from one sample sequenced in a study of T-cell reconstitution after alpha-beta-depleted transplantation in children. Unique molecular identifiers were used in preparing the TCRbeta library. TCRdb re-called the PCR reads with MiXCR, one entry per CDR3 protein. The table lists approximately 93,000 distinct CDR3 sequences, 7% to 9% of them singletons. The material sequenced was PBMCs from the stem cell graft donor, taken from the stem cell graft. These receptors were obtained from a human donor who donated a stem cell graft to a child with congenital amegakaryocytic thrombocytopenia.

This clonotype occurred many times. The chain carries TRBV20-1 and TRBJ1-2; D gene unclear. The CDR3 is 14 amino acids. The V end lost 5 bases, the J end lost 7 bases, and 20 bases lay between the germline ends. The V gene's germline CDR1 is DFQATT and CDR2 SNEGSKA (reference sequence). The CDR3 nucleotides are TGCAGTGCTTTGGAACCGGGGTCCAGGAGTGGCTACACCTTC. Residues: CSALEPGSRSGYTF.

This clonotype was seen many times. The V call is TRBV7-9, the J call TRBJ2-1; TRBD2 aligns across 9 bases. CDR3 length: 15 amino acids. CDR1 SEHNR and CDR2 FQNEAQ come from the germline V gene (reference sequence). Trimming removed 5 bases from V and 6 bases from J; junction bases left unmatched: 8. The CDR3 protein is CASSLVSSGTNEQFF. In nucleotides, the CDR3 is TGTGCCAGCAGCCTTGTGTCTAGCGGGACCAATGAGCAGTTCTTC.

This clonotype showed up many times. Written as DNA, the CDR3 is TGCGCCAGCAGTGTCACGGATGAGCAGTTCTTC. Protein product: CASSVTDEQFF. The chain uses TRBV10-2 and TRBJ2-1; unclear D gene. The germline V and J ends were trimmed by 4 bases and 8 bases, with 6 bases remaining between them. The CDR3 extends over 11 amino acids. Germline V gene data show CDR1 as WSHSY and CDR2 as SAAADI.

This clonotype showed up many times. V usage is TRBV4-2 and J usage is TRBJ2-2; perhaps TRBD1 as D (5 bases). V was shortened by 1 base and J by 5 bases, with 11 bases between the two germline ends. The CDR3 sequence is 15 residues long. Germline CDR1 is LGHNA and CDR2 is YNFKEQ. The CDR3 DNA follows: TGTGCCAGCAGCCAAGCCCAGGGTCAAACCGGGGAGCTGTTTTTT. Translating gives CASSQAQGQTGELFF.

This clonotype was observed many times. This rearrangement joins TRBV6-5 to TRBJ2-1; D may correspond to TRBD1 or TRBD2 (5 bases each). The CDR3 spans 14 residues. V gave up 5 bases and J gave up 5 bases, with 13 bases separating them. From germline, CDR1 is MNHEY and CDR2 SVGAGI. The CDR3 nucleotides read TGTGCCAGCAGTAGGGGAGTGGGCGACAATGAGCAGTTCTTC. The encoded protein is CASSRGVGDNEQFF.

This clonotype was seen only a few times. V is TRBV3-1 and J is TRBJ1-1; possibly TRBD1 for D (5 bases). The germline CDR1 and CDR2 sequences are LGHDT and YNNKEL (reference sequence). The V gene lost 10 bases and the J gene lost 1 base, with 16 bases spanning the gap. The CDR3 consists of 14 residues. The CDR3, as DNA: TGTGCCACCCGCAATAAGGGGCGGAACACTGAAGCTTTCTTT. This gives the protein CATRNKGRNTEAFF. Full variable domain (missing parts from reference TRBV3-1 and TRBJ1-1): DTAVSQTPKYLVTQMGNDKSIKCEQNLGHDTMYWYKQDSKKFLKIMFSYNNKELIINETVPNRFSPKSPDKAHLNLHINSLELGDSAVYFCATRNKGRNTEAFFGQGTRLTVV.

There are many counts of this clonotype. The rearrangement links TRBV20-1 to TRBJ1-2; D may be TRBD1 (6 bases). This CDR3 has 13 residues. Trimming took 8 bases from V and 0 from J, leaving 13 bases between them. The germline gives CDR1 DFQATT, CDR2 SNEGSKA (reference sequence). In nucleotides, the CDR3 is TGCAGTCCTCACCAGGGGACTAACTATGGCTACACCTTC. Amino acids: CSPHQGTNYGYTF.

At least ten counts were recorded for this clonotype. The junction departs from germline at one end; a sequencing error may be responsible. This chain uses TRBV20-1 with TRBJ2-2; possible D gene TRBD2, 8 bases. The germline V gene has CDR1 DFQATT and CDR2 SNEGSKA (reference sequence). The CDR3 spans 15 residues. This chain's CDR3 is CSALPRGTRSGELFF. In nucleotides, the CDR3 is TGCAGTGCCCTCCCCAGGGGGACTAGGTCCGGAGAGCTGTTTTTT.

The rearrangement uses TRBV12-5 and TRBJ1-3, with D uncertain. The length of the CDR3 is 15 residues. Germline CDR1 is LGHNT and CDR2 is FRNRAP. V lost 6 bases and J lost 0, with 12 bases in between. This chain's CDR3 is CASGPRHSSGNTIYF. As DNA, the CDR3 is TGTGCTAGTGGCCCCCGACACTCCTCTGGAAACACCATATATTTT.

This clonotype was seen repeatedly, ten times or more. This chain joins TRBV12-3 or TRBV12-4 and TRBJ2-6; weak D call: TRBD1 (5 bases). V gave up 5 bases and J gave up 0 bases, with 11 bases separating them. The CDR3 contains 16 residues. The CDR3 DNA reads TGTGCCAGCAGTCGCGCAGGGTCCTCTGGGGCCAACGTCCTGACTTTC. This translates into CASSRAGSSGANVLTF.

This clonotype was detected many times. The CDR3 loop is CAISEGRVVNTEAFF. CDR3 DNA sequence: TGTGCCATCAGTGAAGGGAGGGTCGTGAACACTGAAGCTTTCTTT. The chain couples TRBV10-3 to TRBJ1-1; no firm D call. Trimming removed 3 bases at V and 0 bases at J, with 11 bases between. Germline V gene sequence: CDR1 ENHRY, CDR2 SYGVKD. This CDR3 spans 15 amino acids.

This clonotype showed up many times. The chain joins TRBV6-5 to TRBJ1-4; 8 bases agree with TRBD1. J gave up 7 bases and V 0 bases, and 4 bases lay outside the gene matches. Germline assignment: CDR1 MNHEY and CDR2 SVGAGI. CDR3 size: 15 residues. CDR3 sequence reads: CASSYSRQGSEKLFF. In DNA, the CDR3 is TGTGCCAGCAGTTACTCGAGACAGGGGAGTGAAAAACTGTTTTTT.

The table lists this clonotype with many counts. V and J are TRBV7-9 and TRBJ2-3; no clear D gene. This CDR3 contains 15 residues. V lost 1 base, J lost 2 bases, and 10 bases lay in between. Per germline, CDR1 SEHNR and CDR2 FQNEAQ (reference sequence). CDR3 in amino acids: CASSLDRKPTDTQYF. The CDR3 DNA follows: TGTGCCAGCAGCTTAGACAGAAAACCCACAGATACGCAGTATTTT.

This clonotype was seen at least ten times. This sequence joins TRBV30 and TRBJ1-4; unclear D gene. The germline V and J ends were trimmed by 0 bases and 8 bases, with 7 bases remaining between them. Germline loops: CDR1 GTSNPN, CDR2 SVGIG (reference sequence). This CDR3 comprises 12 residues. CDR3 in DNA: TGTGCCTGGAGTGTACAAGTCGAAAAACTGTTTTTT. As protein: CAWSVQVEKLFF. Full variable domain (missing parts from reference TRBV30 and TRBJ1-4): SQTIHQWPATLVQPVGSPLSLECTVEGTSNPNLYWYRQAAGRGLQLLFYSVGIGQISSEVPQNLSASRPQDRQFILSSKKLLLSDSGFYLCAWSVQVEKLFFGSGTQLSVL.

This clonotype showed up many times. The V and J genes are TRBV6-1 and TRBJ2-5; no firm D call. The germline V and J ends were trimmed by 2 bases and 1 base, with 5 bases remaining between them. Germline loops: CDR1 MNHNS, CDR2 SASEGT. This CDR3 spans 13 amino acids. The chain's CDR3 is CASSETLQETQYF. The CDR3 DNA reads TGTGCCAGCAGTGAAACCCTCCAAGAGACCCAGTACTTC.

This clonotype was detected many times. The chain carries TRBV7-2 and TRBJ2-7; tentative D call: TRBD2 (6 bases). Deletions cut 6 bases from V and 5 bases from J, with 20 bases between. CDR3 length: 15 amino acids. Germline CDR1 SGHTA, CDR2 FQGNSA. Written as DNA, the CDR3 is TGTGCCAGCAGTTTGGGACCCTTGGGAGGCGACGAGCAGTACTTC. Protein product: CASSLGPLGGDEQYF.

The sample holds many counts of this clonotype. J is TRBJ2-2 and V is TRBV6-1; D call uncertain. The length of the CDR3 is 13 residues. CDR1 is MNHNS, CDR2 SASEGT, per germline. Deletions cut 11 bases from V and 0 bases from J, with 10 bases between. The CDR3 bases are TGTGCCGCATACAAAGCGAACACCGGGGAGCTGTTTTTT. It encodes CAAYKANTGELFF.

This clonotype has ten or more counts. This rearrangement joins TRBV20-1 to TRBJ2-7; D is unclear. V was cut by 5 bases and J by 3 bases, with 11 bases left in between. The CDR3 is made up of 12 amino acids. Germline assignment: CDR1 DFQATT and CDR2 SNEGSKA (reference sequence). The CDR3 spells CSAHPGDYEQYF. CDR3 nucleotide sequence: TGCAGTGCTCACCCGGGCGACTACGAGCAGTACTTC.

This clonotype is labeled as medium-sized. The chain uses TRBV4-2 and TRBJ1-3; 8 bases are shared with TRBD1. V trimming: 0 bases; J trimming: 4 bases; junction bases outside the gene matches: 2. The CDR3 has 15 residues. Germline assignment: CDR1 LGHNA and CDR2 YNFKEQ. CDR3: CASSQEDRAGNTIYF. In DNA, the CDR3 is TGTGCCAGCAGCCAAGAGGACAGGGCCGGAAACACCATATATTTT.

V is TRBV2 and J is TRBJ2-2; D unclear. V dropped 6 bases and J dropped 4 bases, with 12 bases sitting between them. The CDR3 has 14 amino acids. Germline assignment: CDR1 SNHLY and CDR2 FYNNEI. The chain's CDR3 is CASRPGLSTGELFF. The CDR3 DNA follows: TGTGCCAGCAGGCCGGGTCTTTCCACCGGGGAGCTGTTTTTT.

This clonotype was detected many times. The CDR3 bases are TGCGCCAGCAGCCGAGGGGGAGTAGCGGGAAGCATTGCAGATACGCAGTATTTT. Protein sequence: CASSRGGVAGSIADTQYF. The V gene is TRBV5-1, the J gene TRBJ2-3, with 8 bases aligning to TRBD2. The CDR3 totals 18 residues. After removal of 4 bases from V and 4 bases from J, the junction contained 17 bases not matched to a gene. Germline CDR1 is SGHRS and CDR2 is YFSETQ.

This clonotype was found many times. In nucleotides, the CDR3 is TGCAGTGCACCTCCGGGACTAGCGGTGTTTAGTTCCTACAATGAGCAGTTCTTC. Amino acids: CSAPPGLAVFSSYNEQFF. This chain joins TRBV20-1 and TRBJ2-1, with 11 bases fitting TRBD2. V lost 6 bases to trimming and J lost 1 base; unmatched junction nucleotides: 14. Germline V gene sequence: CDR1 DFQATT, CDR2 SNEGSKA (reference sequence). The CDR3 length is 18 residues.

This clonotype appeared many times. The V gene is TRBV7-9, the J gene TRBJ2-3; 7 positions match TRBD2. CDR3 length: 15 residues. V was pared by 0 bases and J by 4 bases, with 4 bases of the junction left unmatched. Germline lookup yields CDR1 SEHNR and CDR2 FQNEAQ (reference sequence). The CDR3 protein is CASSLAGGPADTQYF. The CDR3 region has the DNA TGTGCCAGCAGCTTAGCGGGAGGGCCCGCAGATACGCAGTATTTT.